These 20 T cell receptor beta chains were sequenced from one sample in a study of blood T cell repertoires in COVID-19. Sequenced by immunoSEQ multiplex PCR; TCRdb stores in-frame clones only, minus some. Among around 76,000 clones listed, approximately 83% were seen once. The sample was peripheral blood. Every receptor here comes from a young man with COVID-19, enrolled during active disease.

The V and J genes are TRBV6-5 and TRBJ2-1, with D uncertain. Germline assignment: CDR1 MNHEY and CDR2 SVGAGI. Trimming took off 7 bases at V and 5 bases at J, with 12 bases between the two ends. This CDR3 comprises 13 residues. In DNA form, the CDR3 reads TGTGCCAGCAACCCTACGCCGAACAATGAGCAGTTCTTC. This sequence encodes CASNPTPNNEQFF.

The chain joins TRBV6-2 or TRBV6-3 to TRBJ1-5; 8 nucleotides align to TRBD1. The CDR3 covers 15 residues. Germline loops: CDR1 MNHEY, CDR2 SVGEGT. J gave up 1 base and V 4 bases, and 3 bases lay outside the gene matches. CDR3 region: CASSSDRASNQPQHF. CDR3 DNA: TGTGCCAGCAGTTCGGACAGGGCGAGCAATCAGCCCCAGCATTTT.

The V gene is TRBV18, the J gene TRBJ2-5; 8 bases are a match to TRBD2. The CDR3 totals 16 residues. V shed 3 bases, J shed 1 base, and the junction held 7 bases outside the gene matches. Germline CDR1 and CDR2: KGHSH and LQKENI. DNA for the CDR3: TGTGCCAGCTCACCGTTGAAGGCGGGAGGCCAAGAGACCCAGTACTTC. Translation gives CASSPLKAGGQETQYF. Full variable domain (outside the CDR3, taken from reference TRBV18 and TRBJ2-5): NAGVMQNPRHLVRRRGQEARLRCSPMKGHSHVYWYRQLPEEGLKFMVYLQKENIIDESGMPKERFSAEFPKEGPSILRIQQVVRGDSAAYFCASSPLKAGGQETQYFGPGTRLLVL.

The chain carries TRBV29-1 and TRBJ1-2, with 9 bases matching TRBD1. CDR1 SQVTM and CDR2 ANQGSEA come from the germline V gene. The CDR3 has 14 residues. Trimming removed 6 bases from V and 5 bases from J; junction bases left unmatched: 10. CDR3 DNA sequence: TGCAGCGTCGGCCGGGACAGGGAAGGTTATGGCTACACCTTC. It codes for CSVGRDREGYGYTF. Filled out from reference TRBV29-1 and TRBJ1-2, the complete variable domain reads SAVISQKPSRDICQRGTSLTIQCQVDSQVTMMFWYRQQPGQSLTLIATANQGSEATYESGFVIDKFPISRPNLTFSTLTVSNMSPEDSSIYLCSVGRDREGYGYTFGSGTRLTVV.

V usage is TRBV28 and J usage is TRBJ2-5; D unclear. V dropped 7 bases and J dropped 3 bases, with 9 bases sitting between them. Looked up from germline, CDR1 is MDHEN and CDR2 is SYDVKM. CDR3 length equals 12 residues. The chain's CDR3 is CASTSSEETQYF. CDR3 DNA sequence: TGTGCCAGCACCTCTTCTGAAGAGACCCAGTACTTC. Variable domain in full (rest from reference TRBV28 and TRBJ2-5): DVKVTQSSRYLVKRTGEKVFLECVQDMDHENMFWYRQDPGLGLRLIYFSYDVKMKEKGDIPEGYSVSREKKERFSLILESASTNQTSMYLCASTSSEETQYFGPGTRLLVL.

The rearrangement links TRBV28 to TRBJ2-2; D might be TRBD2 (6 bases). The CDR3 spans 13 residues. V lost 8 bases, J lost 7 bases, and 14 bases lay in between. Germline loops: CDR1 MDHEN, CDR2 SYDVKM. CDR3 in DNA: TGTGCCAGCTGGAGGGCCAGAGGCGGGGAGCTGTTTTTT. Translating it yields CASWRARGGELFF.

The chain joins TRBV11-2 to TRBJ2-2; 13 bases line up with TRBD2. V trimming: 5 bases; J trimming: 9 bases; junction bases outside the gene matches: 9. Per germline, CDR1 SGHAT and CDR2 FQNNGV. The CDR3 runs 16 residues. Here the CDR3 reads CASSASGTSGKRELFF. The CDR3 region has the DNA TGTGCCAGCAGCGCCTCCGGGACTAGCGGGAAACGGGAGCTGTTTTTT.

The chain couples TRBV10-1 to TRBJ2-3; 8 positions match TRBD1. V trimming: 5 bases; J trimming: 2 bases; junction bases outside the gene matches: 3. The CDR3 has 14 residues. Germline CDR1 is WNHNN and CDR2 is SYGVQD (reference sequence). CDR3 coding DNA: TGCGCCAGCAGTAGACAGGGGATCACAGATACGCAGTATTTT. Amino acids: CASSRQGITDTQYF.

Only one count was recorded for this clone. V is TRBV30 and J is TRBJ1-2; 8 bases are shared with TRBD1. The CDR3 sequence is 13 residues long. Germline V CDR1 and CDR2: GTSNPN, SVGIG (reference sequence). The trim removed 4 bases at V and 6 bases at J, leaving 7 bases unmatched. Written as DNA, the CDR3 is TGTGCCTGGACCCAGGGACAGGCGGATGGCTACACCTTC. As protein: CAWTQGQADGYTF.

The chain combines TRBV5-1 with TRBJ1-6; D perhaps matches TRBD1 (5 bases). V was shortened by 5 bases and J by 0 bases, with 18 bases between the two germline ends. The CDR3 totals 18 residues. Germline V gene sequence: CDR1 SGHRS, CDR2 YFSETQ. Written as DNA, the CDR3 is TGCGCCAGCAGTGATTGGGGTCGGGGGAGCTCCTATAATTCACCCCTCCACTTT. It is translated as CASSDWGRGSSYNSPLHF.

The V and J genes are TRBV28 and TRBJ2-6, with TRBD1 as a possible D gene (5 bases). In germline, CDR1 is MDHEN, CDR2 SYDVKM. V lost 10 bases, J lost 6 bases, and 7 bases lay in between. This CDR3 has 11 amino acids. The CDR3 DNA is TGTGCCACGACAGCGGCCAACGTCCTGACTTTC. Its translation is CATTAANVLTF.

The chain has TRBV6-1 and TRBJ1-5; TRBD1 is a possible D gene (6 bases). The CDR3 runs 16 residues. Trimming took 4 bases from V and 2 from J, leaving 15 bases between them. Germline V gene lookup returns CDR1 MNHNS and CDR2 SASEGT. CDR3 loop: CASSGGGGFGNQPQHF. The CDR3, as DNA: TGTGCCAGCAGTGGTGGGGGGGGCTTTGGCAATCAGCCCCAGCATTTT.

This sequence joins TRBV4-3 and TRBJ2-3, with 10 bases identical to TRBD2. Germline trimming cut 4 bases from V and 1 base from J; bases unmatched to any gene: 2. This CDR3 region has 15 residues. Germline-derived CDR1 and CDR2 are LGHNA and YSLEER. CDR3 amino acids: CASSRLAGGTDTQYF. CDR3 coding DNA: TGCGCCAGCAGCCGACTAGCGGGCGGCACAGATACGCAGTATTTT.

This chain uses TRBV6-6 with TRBJ2-1, with 11 bases aligning to TRBD1. The V gene end was trimmed by 5 bases and the J gene end by 6 bases; junction bases not matched to a gene: 9. The CDR3 runs to 16 residues. The V gene's germline CDR1 is MNHNY and CDR2 SVGAGI (reference sequence). CDR3 region: CASSRKAGTGGNEQFF. For the CDR3, the DNA is TGTGCCAGCAGTCGAAAAGCCGGGACAGGGGGCAATGAGCAGTTCTTC.

This clone was seen more than once but under ten times. V gene TRBV6-6 combines with J gene TRBJ1-4; D gene ambiguous. The V end was cut by 5 bases, the J end by 7 bases, with 20 bases between. Germline V CDR1 and CDR2: MNHNY, SVGAGI (reference sequence). This CDR3 contains 16 residues. CDR3 amino acids: CASSRLPNSGSEKLFF. CDR3 DNA sequence: TGTGCCAGCAGTCGACTACCAAACTCTGGGAGTGAAAAACTGTTTTTT.

The chain uses TRBV28 and TRBJ1-4, with D hard to call. Germline values: CDR1 MDHEN, CDR2 SYDVKM. This CDR3 contains 11 residues. V lost 3 bases to trimming and J lost 14 bases, with 10 bases between them. The chain's CDR3 is CASSFSSELFF. The CDR3 DNA reads as TGTGCCAGCAGTTTCTCCTCTGAGCTGTTTTTT. The full variable domain, with the rest looked up from reference TRBV28 and TRBJ1-4, is DVKVTQSSRYLVKRTGEKVFLECVQDMDHENMFWYRQDPGLGLRLIYFSYDVKMKEKGDIPEGYSVSREKKERFSLILESASTNQTSMYLCASSFSSELFFGSGTQLSVL.

This clone turned up a few times. V usage is TRBV12-3 or TRBV12-4 and J usage is TRBJ1-4, with D unresolved. Trimming stripped 5 bases from V and 7 bases from J, with 11 bases between. The length of the CDR3 is 13 residues. The CDR3: CASSGGMVEKLFF. The CDR3 DNA reads TGTGCCAGCAGTGGCGGGATGGTTGAAAAACTGTTTTTT.

The rearrangement links TRBV2 to TRBJ1-1; D call uncertain. From germline, CDR1 is SNHLY and CDR2 FYNNEI. This CDR3 is built from 13 residues. Trimming cost V 3 bases and J 1 base, with 6 bases left between them. The CDR3 bases are TGTGCCAGCAGTGACGGCGGGAACACTGAAGCTTTCTTT. Translation gives CASSDGGNTEAFF.

The chain has TRBV28 and TRBJ1-5; TRBD1 matches 9 bases. Unmatched junction bases numbered 7, after V lost 5 bases and J lost 2 bases. Looked up from germline, CDR1 is MDHEN and CDR2 is SYDVKM. The CDR3 runs 16 residues. The DNA of the CDR3 is TGTGCCAGCAGTCTTGAGCGGACAGGGGGCAATCAGCCCCAGCATTTT. Its translation: CASSLERTGGNQPQHF.

The gene calls are TRBV4-1 and TRBJ2-5, with 7 positions matching TRBD2. The germline V gene has CDR1 MGHRA and CDR2 YSYEKL. This CDR3 has 17 amino acids. With V trimmed by 0 bases and J by 3 bases, 10 bases remained unmatched. CDR3 loop: CASSQDPPGGLKETQYF. The CDR3 DNA is TGCGCCAGCAGCCAAGATCCTCCGGGAGGCCTTAAAGAGACCCAGTACTTC.